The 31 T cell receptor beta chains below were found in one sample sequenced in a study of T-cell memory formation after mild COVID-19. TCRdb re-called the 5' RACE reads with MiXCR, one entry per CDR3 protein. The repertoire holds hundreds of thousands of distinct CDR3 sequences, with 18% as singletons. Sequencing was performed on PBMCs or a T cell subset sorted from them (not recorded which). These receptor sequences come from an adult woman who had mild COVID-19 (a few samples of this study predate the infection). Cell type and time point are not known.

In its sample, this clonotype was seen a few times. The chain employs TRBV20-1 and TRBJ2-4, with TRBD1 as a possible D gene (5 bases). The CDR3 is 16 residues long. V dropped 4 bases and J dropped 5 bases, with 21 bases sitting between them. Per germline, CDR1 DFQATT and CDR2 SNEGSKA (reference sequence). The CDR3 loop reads CSAKDFQGHPENIQYF. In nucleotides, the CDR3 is TGCAGTGCTAAGGATTTTCAGGGCCACCCCGAAAACATTCAGTACTTC.

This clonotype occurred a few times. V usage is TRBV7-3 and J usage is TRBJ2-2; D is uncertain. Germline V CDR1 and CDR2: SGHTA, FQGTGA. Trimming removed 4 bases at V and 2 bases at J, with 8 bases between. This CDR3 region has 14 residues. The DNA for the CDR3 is TGTGCCAGCAGCTCCAATACTAACACCGGGGAGCTGTTTTTT. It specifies CASSSNTNTGELFF.

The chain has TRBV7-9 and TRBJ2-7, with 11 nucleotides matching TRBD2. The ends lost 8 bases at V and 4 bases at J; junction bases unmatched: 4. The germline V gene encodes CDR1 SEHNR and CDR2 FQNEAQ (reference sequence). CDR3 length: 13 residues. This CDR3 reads CASGLAGQYEQYF. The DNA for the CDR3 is TGTGCCAGCGGACTAGCGGGTCAATACGAGCAGTACTTC.

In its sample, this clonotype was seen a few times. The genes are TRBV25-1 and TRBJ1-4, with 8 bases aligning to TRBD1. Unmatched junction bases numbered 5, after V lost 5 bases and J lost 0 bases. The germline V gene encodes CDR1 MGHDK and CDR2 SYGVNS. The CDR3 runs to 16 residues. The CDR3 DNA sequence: TGTGCCAGCAGTTCAGACAGGGGCGCAACTAATGAAAAACTGTTTTTT. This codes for CASSSDRGATNEKLFF. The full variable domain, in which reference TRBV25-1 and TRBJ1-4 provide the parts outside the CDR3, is EADIYQTPRYLVIGTGKKITLECSQTMGHDKMYWYQQDPGMELHLIHYSYGVNSTEKGDLSSESTVSRIRTEHFPLTLESARPSHTSQYLCASSSDRGATNEKLFFGSGTQLSVL.

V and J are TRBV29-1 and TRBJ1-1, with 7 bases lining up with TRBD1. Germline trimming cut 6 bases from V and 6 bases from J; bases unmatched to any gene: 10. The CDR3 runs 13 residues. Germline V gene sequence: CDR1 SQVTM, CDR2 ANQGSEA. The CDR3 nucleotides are TGCAGCGTCCCCAGGGGGATCGGGGCTGAAGCTTTCTTT. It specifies CSVPRGIGAEAFF.

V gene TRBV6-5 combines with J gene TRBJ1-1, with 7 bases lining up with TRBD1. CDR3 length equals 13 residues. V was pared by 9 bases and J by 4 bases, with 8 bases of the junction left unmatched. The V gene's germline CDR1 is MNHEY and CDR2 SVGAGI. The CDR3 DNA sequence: TGTGCCAGTCATAAACAGGGGCTCACTGAAGCTTTCTTT. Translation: CASHKQGLTEAFF.

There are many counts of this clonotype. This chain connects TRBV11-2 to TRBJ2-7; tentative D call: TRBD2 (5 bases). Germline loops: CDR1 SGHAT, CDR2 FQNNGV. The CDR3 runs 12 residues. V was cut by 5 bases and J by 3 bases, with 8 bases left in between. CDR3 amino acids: CASSPGIYEQYF. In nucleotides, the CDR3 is TGTGCCAGCAGCCCCGGGATCTACGAGCAGTACTTC.

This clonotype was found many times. CDR3 bases: TGTGCCAGCAGTAAGGACAGGTACAATGAGCAGTTCTTC. It yields the protein CASSKDRYNEQFF. The V and J genes are TRBV12-3 or TRBV12-4 and TRBJ2-1; 7 positions agree with TRBD1. The CDR3 sequence is 13 residues long. Trimming cost V 5 bases and J 4 bases; bases outside gene matches: 2.

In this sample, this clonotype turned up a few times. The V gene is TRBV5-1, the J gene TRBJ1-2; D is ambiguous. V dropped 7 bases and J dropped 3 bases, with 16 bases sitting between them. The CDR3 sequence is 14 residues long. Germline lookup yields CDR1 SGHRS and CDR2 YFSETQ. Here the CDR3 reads CASGQDSWDYGYTF. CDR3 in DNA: TGCGCCAGCGGCCAGGACTCCTGGGACTATGGCTACACCTTC.

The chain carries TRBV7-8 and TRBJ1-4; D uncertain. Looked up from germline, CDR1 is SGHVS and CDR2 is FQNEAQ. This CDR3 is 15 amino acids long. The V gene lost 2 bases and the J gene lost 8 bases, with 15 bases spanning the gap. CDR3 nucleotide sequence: TGTGCCAGCAGCTTAACAAGGGTGGGCCGAGAAAAACTGTTTTTT. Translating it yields CASSLTRVGREKLFF.

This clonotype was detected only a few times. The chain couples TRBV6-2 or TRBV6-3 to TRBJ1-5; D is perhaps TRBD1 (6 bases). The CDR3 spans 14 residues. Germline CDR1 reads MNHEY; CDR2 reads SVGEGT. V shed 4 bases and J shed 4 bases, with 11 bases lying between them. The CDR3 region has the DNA TGTGCCAGCAGTTCACAGGGTGGTAATCAGCCCCAGCATTTT. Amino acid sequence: CASSSQGGNQPQHF.

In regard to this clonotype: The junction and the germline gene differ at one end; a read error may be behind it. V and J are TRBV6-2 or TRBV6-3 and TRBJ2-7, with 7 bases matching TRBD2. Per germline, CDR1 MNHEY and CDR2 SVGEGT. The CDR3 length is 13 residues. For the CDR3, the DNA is TGTGCCAGCAGTTACGGCCTAGCGGACCCAAGCGACTTC. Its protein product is CASSYGLADPSDF.

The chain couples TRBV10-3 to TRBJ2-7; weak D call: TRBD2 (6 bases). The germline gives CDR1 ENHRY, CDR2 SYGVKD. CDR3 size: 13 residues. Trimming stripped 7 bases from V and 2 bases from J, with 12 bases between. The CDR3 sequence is CAINGGETYEQYF. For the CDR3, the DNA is TGTGCCATCAATGGCGGGGAGACCTACGAGCAGTACTTC.

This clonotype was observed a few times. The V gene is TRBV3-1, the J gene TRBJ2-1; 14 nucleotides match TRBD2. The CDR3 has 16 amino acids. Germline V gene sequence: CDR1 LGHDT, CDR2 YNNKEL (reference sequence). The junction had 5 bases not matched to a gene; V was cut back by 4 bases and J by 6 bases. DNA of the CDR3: TGTGCCAGCAGCCGTCGGACTAGCGGGAGGTTCAATGAGCAGTTCTTC. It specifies CASSRRTSGRFNEQFF.

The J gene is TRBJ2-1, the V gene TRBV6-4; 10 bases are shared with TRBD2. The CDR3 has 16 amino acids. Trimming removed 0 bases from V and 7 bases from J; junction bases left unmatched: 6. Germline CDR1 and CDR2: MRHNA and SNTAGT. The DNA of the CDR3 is TGTGCCAGCAGTGACTCGAAGCGGGAGGGCGTAAATGAGCAGTTCTTC. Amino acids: CASSDSKREGVNEQFF.

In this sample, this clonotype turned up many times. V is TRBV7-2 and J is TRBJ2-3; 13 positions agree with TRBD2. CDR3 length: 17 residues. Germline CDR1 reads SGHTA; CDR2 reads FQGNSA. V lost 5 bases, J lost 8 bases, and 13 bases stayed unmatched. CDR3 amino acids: CASSPRTSGGRGGTQYF. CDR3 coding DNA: TGTGCCAGCAGCCCCAGGACTAGCGGGGGCCGAGGGGGTACGCAGTATTTT.

The CDR3 here is CATWTPGQPQHF. For the CDR3, the DNA is TGTGCCACATGGACACCGGGTCAGCCCCAGCATTTT. The chain carries TRBV15 and TRBJ1-5; D possibly corresponds to TRBD1 (5 bases). Germline CDR1 and CDR2: LNHNV and YYDKDF (reference sequence). The CDR3 has 12 amino acids. The V gene lost 9 bases and the J gene lost 6 bases, with 12 bases spanning the gap.

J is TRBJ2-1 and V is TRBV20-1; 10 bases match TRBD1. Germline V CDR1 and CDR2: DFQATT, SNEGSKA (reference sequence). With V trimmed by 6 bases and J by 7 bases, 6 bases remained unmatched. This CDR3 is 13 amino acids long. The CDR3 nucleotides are TGCAGTGCCCCCAGGACAGGGGGAAATGAGCAGTTCTTC. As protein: CSAPRTGGNEQFF.

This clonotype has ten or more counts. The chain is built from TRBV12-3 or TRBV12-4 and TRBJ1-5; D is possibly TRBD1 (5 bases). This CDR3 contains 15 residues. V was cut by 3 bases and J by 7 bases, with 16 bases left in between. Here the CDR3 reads CASSFSVGGVQPQHF. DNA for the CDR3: TGTGCCAGCAGTTTCTCTGTCGGGGGGGTGCAGCCCCAGCATTTT.

The CDR3 protein is CATKGQGADTQYF. The CDR3 coding sequence is TGTGCCACCAAAGGACAGGGGGCAGATACGCAGTATTTT. This rearrangement joins TRBV24-1 to TRBJ2-3; TRBD1 agrees at 10 bases. The CDR3 is made up of 13 amino acids. Germline CDR1 reads KGHDR; CDR2 reads SFDVKD. The V segment lost 8 bases and the J segment 4 bases; nucleotides outside the gene matches: 2.

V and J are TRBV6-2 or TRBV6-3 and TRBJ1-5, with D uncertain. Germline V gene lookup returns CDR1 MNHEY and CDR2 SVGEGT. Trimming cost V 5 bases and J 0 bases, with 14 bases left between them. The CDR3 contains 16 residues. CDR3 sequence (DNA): TGTGCCAGCAGTCGAAACCTAGTAGATAGCAATCAGCCCCAGCATTTT. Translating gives CASSRNLVDSNQPQHF.

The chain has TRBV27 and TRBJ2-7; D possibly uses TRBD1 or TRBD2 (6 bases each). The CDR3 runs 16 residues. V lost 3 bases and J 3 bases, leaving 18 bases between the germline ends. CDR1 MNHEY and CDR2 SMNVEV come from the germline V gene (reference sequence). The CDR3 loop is CASSLRGFGGGYEQYF. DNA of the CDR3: TGTGCCAGCAGTTTGAGGGGGTTCGGGGGTGGCTACGAGCAGTACTTC.

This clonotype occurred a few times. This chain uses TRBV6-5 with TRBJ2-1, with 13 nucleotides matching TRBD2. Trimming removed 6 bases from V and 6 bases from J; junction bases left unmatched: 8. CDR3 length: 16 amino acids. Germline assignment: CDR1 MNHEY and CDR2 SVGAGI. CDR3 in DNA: TGTGCCAGCAGAATCACCGGGACTAGCGGGGCCAATGAGCAGTTCTTC. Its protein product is CASRITGTSGANEQFF.

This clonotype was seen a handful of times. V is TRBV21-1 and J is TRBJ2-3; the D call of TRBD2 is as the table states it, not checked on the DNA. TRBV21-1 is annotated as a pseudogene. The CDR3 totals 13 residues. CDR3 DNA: TGTGCCAGCAGCAAAGCTTGCGGGGATACGCAGTATTTT. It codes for CASSKACGDTQYF.

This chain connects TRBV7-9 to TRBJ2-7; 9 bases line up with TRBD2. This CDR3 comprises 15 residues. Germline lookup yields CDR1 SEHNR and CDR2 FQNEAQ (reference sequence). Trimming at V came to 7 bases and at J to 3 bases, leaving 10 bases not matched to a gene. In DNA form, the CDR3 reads TGTGCCAGCACCCTTAATAGCGGGAGTAGCTACGAGCAGTACTTC. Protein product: CASTLNSGSSYEQYF.

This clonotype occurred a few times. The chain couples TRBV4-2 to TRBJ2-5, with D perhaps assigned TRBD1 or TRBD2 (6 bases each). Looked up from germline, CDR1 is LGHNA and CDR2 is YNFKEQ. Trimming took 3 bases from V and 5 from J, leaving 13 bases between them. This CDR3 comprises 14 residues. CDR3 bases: TGTGCCAGCAGCCAGGTCGGGGGCGGGGAGACCCAGTACTTC. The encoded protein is CASSQVGGGETQYF.

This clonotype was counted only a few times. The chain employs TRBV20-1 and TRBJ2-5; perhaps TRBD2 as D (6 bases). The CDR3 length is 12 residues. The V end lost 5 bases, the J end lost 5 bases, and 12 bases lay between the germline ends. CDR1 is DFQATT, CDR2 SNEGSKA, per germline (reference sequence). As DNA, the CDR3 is TGCAGTGCTCGGGACTTTGGGGAGACCCAGTACTTC. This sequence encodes CSARDFGETQYF.

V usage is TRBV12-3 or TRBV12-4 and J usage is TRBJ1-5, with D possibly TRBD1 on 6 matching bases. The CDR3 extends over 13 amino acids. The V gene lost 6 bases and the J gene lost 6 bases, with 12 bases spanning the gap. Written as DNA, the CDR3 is TGTGCCAGCAGGGCTAGGGGGTTTCAGCCCCAGCATTTT. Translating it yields CASRARGFQPQHF.

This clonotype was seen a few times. DNA for the CDR3: TGTGCCAGCAGTGACAGGGGCTACACTGAAGCTTTCTTT. Amino acid sequence: CASSDRGYTEAFF. This chain connects TRBV14 to TRBJ1-1; 8 bases are shared with TRBD1. With 6 bases clipped from V and 3 bases from J, the junction kept 3 bases outside the gene matches. The germline CDR1 and CDR2 sequences are SGHDN and FVKESK. This CDR3 has 13 residues.

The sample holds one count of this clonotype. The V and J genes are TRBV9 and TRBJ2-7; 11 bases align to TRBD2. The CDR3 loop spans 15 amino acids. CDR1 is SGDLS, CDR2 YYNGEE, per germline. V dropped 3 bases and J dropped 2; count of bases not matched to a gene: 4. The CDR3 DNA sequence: TGTGCCAGCAGCGCTAATAGCGGGGGGGCCTACGAGCAGTACTTC. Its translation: CASSANSGGAYEQYF.

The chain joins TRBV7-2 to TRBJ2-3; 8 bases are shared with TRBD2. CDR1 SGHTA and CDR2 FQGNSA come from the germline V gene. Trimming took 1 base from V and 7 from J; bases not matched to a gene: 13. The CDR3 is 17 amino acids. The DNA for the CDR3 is TGTGCCAGCAGCTTAGGTGCGAGGTCTAGCGGGCAATATACGCAGTATTTT. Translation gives CASSLGARSSGQYTQYF.